These 12 T cell receptor beta chains were sequenced from one sample in a study of HIV-infected patients and healthy controls. TCRdb itself ran the 5' RACE reads through MiXCR, one entry per CDR3 protein. The data hold around 20,000 distinct CDR3 sequences, with roughly 19% observed a single time. Sequencing used CD8+ T cells from blood. The receptor source for this set is a human donor in good health.

This clonotype was seen a handful of times. The J gene is TRBJ2-2, the V gene TRBV6-5; 7 nucleotides agree with TRBD2. The germline CDR1 and CDR2 sequences are MNHEY and SVGAGI. With 2 bases clipped from V and 3 bases from J, the junction kept 12 bases outside the gene matches. The CDR3 is 18 amino acids. The CDR3 here is CASSYQAGGEGDTGELFF. The CDR3 DNA is TGTGCCAGCAGTTACCAGGCAGGAGGGGAGGGCGACACCGGGGAGCTGTTTTTT.

This CDR3 is CASSLNREANEKLFF. In DNA form, the CDR3 reads TGCGCCAGCAGCCTGAACAGGGAAGCTAATGAAAAACTGTTTTTT. The J gene is TRBJ1-4, the V gene TRBV5-1; TRBD1 might be the D (6 bases). The CDR3 has 15 residues. Germline CDR1 SGHRS, CDR2 YFSETQ. V was clipped by 4 bases and J by 3 bases, with 13 bases between them.

This clonotype is labeled medium-sized. This chain uses TRBV19 with TRBJ2-7; 9 positions match TRBD1. The CDR3 runs 12 residues. The germline gives CDR1 LNHDA, CDR2 SQIVND (reference sequence). V lost 6 bases to trimming and J lost 6 bases; unmatched junction nucleotides: 3. The CDR3 coding sequence is TGTGCCAGTAGACAGGGGGCTGGCGAGCAGTACTTC. Its protein product is CASRQGAGEQYF. Full variable domain (remainder filled in from reference TRBV19 and TRBJ2-7): DGGITQSPKYLFRKEGQNVTLSCEQNLNHDAMYWYRQDPGQGLRLIYYSQIVNDFQKGDIAEGYSVSREKKESFPLTVTSAQKNPTAFYLCASRQGAGEQYFGPGTRLTVT.

The chain joins TRBV19 to TRBJ2-7, with D perhaps matching TRBD2 (6 bases). Germline CDR1 and CDR2: LNHDA and SQIVND (reference sequence). V was cut by 1 base and J by 11 bases, with 12 bases left in between. The length of the CDR3 is 12 residues. In nucleotides, the CDR3 is TGTGCCAGTAGTATAGGCGGGGCTGAGAAGTACTTC. Residues: CASSIGGAEKYF.

This clonotype showed up just a few times. The rearrangement joins TRBV6-1 to TRBJ2-5; no reliable D call. CDR1 and CDR2 (germline): MNHNS, SASEGT. Between the trimmed V and J ends, which lost 6 bases and 9 bases, there was a span of 17 bases. The CDR3 spans 13 residues. This chain's CDR3 is CASRERTSGPQYF. CDR3 DNA sequence: TGTGCCAGCAGGGAAAGAACCTCCGGGCCCCAGTACTTC.

This clonotype was seen ten or more times. V is TRBV20-1 and J is TRBJ2-5; D perhaps matches TRBD2 (6 bases). The germline V gene encodes CDR1 DFQATT and CDR2 SNEGSKA (reference sequence). The CDR3 runs to 15 residues. V lost 5 bases and J lost 5, with 21 bases in between. For the CDR3, the DNA is TGCAGTGCTCCAAAGGAGGGATCTCGCCCGGAGACCCAGTACTTC. Its translation is CSAPKEGSRPETQYF.

This clonotype showed up just once. The J gene is TRBJ2-7, the V gene TRBV4-1, with D maybe TRBD2 (6 bases). In germline, CDR1 is MGHRA, CDR2 YSYEKL. Trimming left V 1 base short and J 12 bases short, with 16 bases between. The CDR3 totals 13 residues. DNA of the CDR3: TGCGCCAGCAGCCAAGGACTAGAGGCCGAGGGGTACTTC. Translating it yields CASSQGLEAEGYF.

This clonotype appeared a single time. The rearrangement joins TRBV15 to TRBJ2-1, with 9 nucleotides matching TRBD1. Germline-derived CDR1 and CDR2 are LNHNV and YYDKDF (reference sequence). CDR3 length: 17 residues. The V and J ends lost 1 base and 0 bases, in that order; junction bases with no gene match: 4. CDR3 in DNA: TGTGCCACCAGCAGAGCACAGGGGGCGAGCTCCTACAATGAGCAGTTCTTC. The encoded protein is CATSRAQGASSYNEQFF.

This clonotype was picked up many times. The chain combines TRBV4-1 with TRBJ2-3; D perhaps matches TRBD2 (7 bases). V gave up 2 bases and J gave up 3 bases, with 18 bases separating them. Germline CDR1 reads MGHRA; CDR2 reads YSYEKL. This CDR3 has 17 amino acids. The CDR3 DNA is TGCGCCAGCAGCCAACCTGAACTCGGGGGGCCGACAGATACGCAGTATTTT. Residues: CASSQPELGGPTDTQYF.

This clonotype was seen more than once but under ten times. The chain recombines TRBV7-9 with TRBJ1-2; D is possibly TRBD1 (6 bases). With 3 bases removed from V and 4 bases from J, the gap between germline ends came to 15 bases. The CDR3 loop spans 15 amino acids. Germline V gene data show CDR1 as SEHNR and CDR2 as FQNEAQ (reference sequence). This chain's CDR3 is CASSLGTGTGYGYTF. CDR3 nucleotide sequence: TGTGCCAGCAGCTTGGGTACAGGGACTGGCTATGGCTACACCTTC.

The V call is TRBV28, the J call TRBJ1-3; D is unclear. The CDR3 covers 17 residues. Germline V gene data show CDR1 as MDHEN and CDR2 as SYDVKM. V lost 3 bases to trimming and J lost 4 bases, with 19 bases between them. CDR3: CASSLSSPGRSGNTIYF. The CDR3 nucleotides read TGTGCCAGCAGTTTGTCATCCCCGGGCCGATCGGGAAACACCATATATTTT.

In this sample, this clonotype turned up many times. This chain uses TRBV3-1 with TRBJ2-7; 9 bases are a match to TRBD1. The CDR3 loop spans 14 amino acids. Germline CDR1 reads LGHDT; CDR2 reads YNNKEL (reference sequence). V lost 1 base to trimming and J lost 4 bases; unmatched junction nucleotides: 2. CDR3 DNA sequence: TGTGCCAGCAGCCAAGGGGGGACAGGGTACGAGCAGTACTTC. Translation: CASSQGGTGYEQYF.